These T cell receptor beta chains were read from a single sample in a study of blood T cells in healthy people across ages. One entry per CDR3 protein, called by TCRdb with MiXCR from the 5' RACE reads. The sample has some 1,800,000 distinct CDR3 sequences; roughly two fifths are singletons. The sequenced material came from blood. The receptors were sampled from a human donor in good health. Each CDR3 is given with its conserved first and last residue. The D gene is left open where the match is weak. Expanded clones get a size class; other rows say once, few or many, or leave the size out.

D gene: TRBD1
J gene: TRBJ1-1
V gene: TRBV7-2
clone size: few
CDR3 protein: CASNPGGQGVSAFF
CDR3 DNA: TGTGCCAGCAACCCAGGAGGACAGGGAGTTTCAGCTTTCTTT

D gene: -
J gene: TRBJ2-3
V gene: TRBV6-6
clone size: -
CDR3 protein: CASSYRRWICTDTQYF
CDR3 DNA: TGTGCCAGCAGTTACCGCCGATGGATCTGCACAGATACGCAGTATTTT

D gene: TRBD1
J gene: TRBJ2-1
V gene: TRBV9
clone size: -
CDR3 protein: CASSVGDRFRLGDQFF
CDR3 DNA: TGTGCCAGCAGCGTAGGGGACAGGTTCCGCTTGGGGGATCAGTTCTTC

D gene: -
J gene: TRBJ1-1
V gene: TRBV7-9
clone size: -
CDR3 protein: CASSLAGTAYIRAFF
CDR3 DNA: TGTGCCAGCAGCTTAGCCGGGACCGCATATATACGAGCTTTCTTT

D gene: -
J gene: TRBJ1-2
V gene: TRBV4-3
clone size: -
CDR3 protein: CASGQLDTGLLSDGYTF
CDR3 DNA: TGCGCCAGCGGCCAACTAGACACGGGGCTCTTAAGCGATGGCTACACCTTC

D gene: TRBD1
J gene: TRBJ1-2
V gene: TRBV28
clone size: -
CDR3 protein: CASRQGTGYTF
CDR3 DNA: TGTGCCAGCAGACAGGGGACAGGCTACACCTTC

D gene: -
J gene: TRBJ1-1
V gene: TRBV9
clone size: -
CDR3 protein: CASSVVLTYTEAFF
CDR3 DNA: TGTGCCAGCAGCGTAGTTTTAACGTACACTGAAGCTTTCTTT

D gene: -
J gene: TRBJ2-2
V gene: TRBV5-1
clone size: -
CDR3 protein: CASSLGAVTGELFF
CDR3 DNA: TGCGCCAGCAGCTTGGGAGCTGTCACCGGGGAGCTGTTTTTT

D gene: -
J gene: TRBJ1-4
V gene: TRBV7-9
clone size: -
CDR3 protein: CASSLGLGREKLFF
CDR3 DNA: TGTGCCAGCAGCTTGGGACTGGGGAGGGAAAAACTGTTTTTT

D gene: -
J gene: TRBJ1-2
V gene: TRBV3-1
clone size: -
CDR3 protein: CASSKGQSGYGYTF
CDR3 DNA: TGTGCCAGCAGCAAAGGACAGTCGGGCTATGGCTACACCTTC

D gene: -
J gene: TRBJ1-2
V gene: TRBV7-8
clone size: once
CDR3 protein: CASSLGTENYGCTF
CDR3 DNA: TGTGCCAGCAGCTTAGGGACTGAAAACTATGGCTGCACCTTC

D gene: -
J gene: TRBJ1-6
V gene: TRBV9
clone size: few
CDR3 protein: CASREQVEGNSPLHF
CDR3 DNA: TGTGCCAGCAGAGAGCAGGTTGAGGGTAATTCACCCCTCCACTTT

D gene: -
J gene: TRBJ2-7
V gene: TRBV24-1
clone size: -
CDR3 protein: CATSYLTEWGNEQYF
CDR3 DNA: TGTGCCACCTCATACCTGACAGAGTGGGGGAATGAGCAGTACTTC

D gene: -
J gene: TRBJ2-5
V gene: TRBV4-3
clone size: few
CDR3 protein: CASSQDGGTQYF
CDR3 DNA: TGCGCCAGCAGCCAAGATGGGGGAACCCAGTACTTC

D gene: -
J gene: TRBJ2-7
V gene: TRBV9
clone size: many
CDR3 protein: CASSVGLSSYEQYF
CDR3 DNA: TGTGCCAGCAGCGTAGGCTTGAGCTCCTACGAGCAGTACTTC

D gene: -
J gene: TRBJ1-5
V gene: TRBV7-6
clone size: few
CDR3 protein: CASSQAVHGQPQHF
CDR3 DNA: TGTGCCAGCAGCCAAGCGGTGCACGGCCAGCCCCAGCATTTT

D gene: TRBD1
J gene: TRBJ1-4
V gene: TRBV27
clone size: few
CDR3 protein: CASGSGGQPSRAKEKLFF
CDR3 DNA: TGTGCCAGCGGATCAGGGGGCCAGCCTTCTAGGGCGAAAGAAAAACTGTTTTTT

D gene: -
J gene: TRBJ1-4
V gene: TRBV20-1
clone size: few
CDR3 protein: CSARDPLGSNEKLFF
CDR3 DNA: TGCAGTGCTAGAGATCCCCTGGGAAGTAATGAAAAACTGTTTTTT

D gene: -
J gene: TRBJ1-2
V gene: TRBV4-3
clone size: -
CDR3 protein: CASSQVGGALNYGYTF
CDR3 DNA: TGCGCCAGCAGCCAAGTGGGGGGGGCCCTGAACTATGGCTACACCTTC

D gene: TRBD2
J gene: TRBJ2-3
V gene: TRBV4-1
clone size: -
CDR3 protein: CASSQDLLAFTDTQYF
CDR3 DNA: TGCGCCAGCAGCCAAGATTTACTAGCGTTCACAGATACGCAGTATTTT

D gene: -
J gene: TRBJ1-1
V gene: TRBV6-2/TRBV6-3
clone size: few
CDR3 protein: CASSYGSSTEAFF
CDR3 DNA: TGTGCCAGCAGTTACGGGAGTAGCACTGAAGCTTTCTTT

D gene: -
J gene: TRBJ1-5
V gene: TRBV4-2
clone size: -
CDR3 protein: CASSQDGSGGGRPQHF
CDR3 DNA: TGTGCCAGCAGCCAAGATGGATCAGGTGGGGGACGGCCCCAGCATTTT

D gene: TRBD2
J gene: TRBJ2-3
V gene: TRBV15
clone size: -
CDR3 protein: CATSREGLAGGFTDTQYF
CDR3 DNA: TGTGCCACCAGCAGAGAGGGACTAGCGGGGGGATTCACAGATACGCAGTATTTT

D gene: TRBD1
J gene: TRBJ1-6
V gene: TRBV7-9
clone size: many
CDR3 protein: CASSPSGQTPLHF
CDR3 DNA: TGTGCCAGCAGCCCTTCGGGACAGACACCCCTCCACTTT

D gene: TRBD1
J gene: TRBJ2-7
V gene: TRBV3-1
clone size: -
CDR3 protein: CASSQDGWDRVYF
CDR3 DNA: TGTGCCAGCAGCCAAGATGGTTGGGACAGGGTGTACTTC

D gene: -
J gene: TRBJ1-1
V gene: TRBV5-5
clone size: -
CDR3 protein: CASSYRPNTEAFF
CDR3 DNA: TGTGCCAGCAGCTATCGACCGAACACTGAAGCTTTCTTT

D gene: -
J gene: TRBJ1-2
V gene: TRBV20-1
clone size: -
CDR3 protein: CSAASGAPYGYTF
CDR3 DNA: TGCAGTGCTGCCTCCGGGGCGCCCTATGGCTACACCTTC

D gene: TRBD2
J gene: TRBJ2-1
V gene: TRBV20-1
clone size: -
CDR3 protein: CSALGTSGGANEQFF
CDR3 DNA: TGCAGTGCTCTCGGGACTAGCGGGGGGGCCAACGAGCAGTTCTTC

D gene: TRBD2
J gene: TRBJ2-1
V gene: TRBV11-2
clone size: -
CDR3 protein: CASSSGGAPDEQFF
CDR3 DNA: TGTGCCAGCAGCTCCGGGGGGGCCCCCGATGAGCAGTTCTTC

D gene: -
J gene: TRBJ2-2
V gene: TRBV6-2/TRBV6-3
clone size: -
CDR3 protein: CASIGGPNTGELFF
CDR3 DNA: TGTGCCAGCATAGGGGGACCGAACACCGGGGAGCTGTTTTTT

D gene: -
J gene: TRBJ2-7
V gene: TRBV3-1
clone size: -
CDR3 protein: CASSQDLVDEQYF
CDR3 DNA: TGTGCCAGCAGCCAAGATCTGGTCGACGAGCAGTACTTC

D gene: -
J gene: TRBJ1-6
V gene: TRBV6-5
clone size: few
CDR3 protein: CASARGDNSPLHF
CDR3 DNA: TGTGCCAGCGCTCGCGGGGATAATTCACCCCTCCACTTT

D gene: TRBD1
J gene: TRBJ2-1
V gene: TRBV11-3
clone size: -
CDR3 protein: CASSLERQTGGISYNEQFF
CDR3 DNA: TGTGCCAGCAGCTTAGAACGACAGACAGGGGGGATATCCTACAATGAGCAGTTCTTC

D gene: -
J gene: TRBJ2-3
V gene: TRBV4-2
clone size: -
CDR3 protein: CASSQEFRGSQGYTQYF
CDR3 DNA: TGTGCCAGCAGCCAAGAATTCCGAGGATCTCAGGGGTATACGCAGTATTTT

D gene: TRBD1
J gene: TRBJ2-7
V gene: TRBV4-3
clone size: -
CDR3 protein: CASSQDADGQGAYEQYF
CDR3 DNA: TGCGCCAGCAGCCAAGATGCCGATGGACAGGGGGCCTACGAGCAGTACTTC

D gene: -
J gene: TRBJ2-3
V gene: TRBV11-2
clone size: few
CDR3 protein: CASSAIGGLQYF
CDR3 DNA: TGTGCCAGCAGCGCGATCGGTGGTTTACAGTATTTT

D gene: TRBD2
J gene: TRBJ2-3
V gene: TRBV7-2
clone size: -
CDR3 protein: CAGSLSGNTYEQYF
CDR3 DNA: TGTGCCGGCAGCCTCAGCGGGAATACCTACGAGCAGTATTTT

D gene: -
J gene: TRBJ2-7
V gene: TRBV5-6
clone size: few
CDR3 protein: CASSLTGLIGFEQYF
CDR3 DNA: TGTGCCAGCAGCTTGACTGGGCTAATCGGATTCGAGCAGTACTTC

D gene: -
J gene: TRBJ1-5
V gene: TRBV6-6
clone size: -
CDR3 protein: CASSYSPELLYQPQHF
CDR3 DNA: TGTGCCAGCAGTTACTCGCCGGAGCTACTGTATCAGCCCCAGCATTTT

D gene: TRBD2
J gene: TRBJ2-3
V gene: TRBV9
clone size: many
CDR3 protein: CASSVLAGGTDTQYF
CDR3 DNA: TGTGCCAGCAGCGTACTAGCGGGGGGCACAGATACGCAGTATTTT

D gene: -
J gene: TRBJ2-1
V gene: TRBV11-3
clone size: -
CDR3 protein: CASSLFPSKLEQFF
CDR3 DNA: TGTGCCAGCAGCTTATTCCCTAGTAAGTTGGAGCAGTTCTTC

D gene: -
J gene: TRBJ2-5
V gene: TRBV29-1
clone size: -
CDR3 protein: CSVGRDRETQYF
CDR3 DNA: TGCAGCGTTGGCAGGGACCGAGAGACCCAGTACTTC

D gene: -
J gene: TRBJ1-2
V gene: TRBV20-1
clone size: -
CDR3 protein: CSAKDWGSSRDDGYTF
CDR3 DNA: TGCAGTGCGAAGGACTGGGGATCCTCCCGCGACGATGGTTACACCTTC

D gene: -
J gene: TRBJ2-1
V gene: TRBV20-1
clone size: few
CDR3 protein: CSAPAGPRADEQFF
CDR3 DNA: TGCAGTGCTCCCGCAGGTCCTAGGGCGGACGAGCAGTTCTTC

D gene: TRBD2
J gene: TRBJ2-5
V gene: TRBV29-1
clone size: -
CDR3 protein: CSIIRGGARETQYF
CDR3 DNA: TGCAGCATAATCCGCGGGGGGGCCCGGGAGACCCAGTACTTC